This entry lists 6 T cell receptor beta chains sequenced from one sample in a study of T cells in localized non-small cell lung cancer. Profiled with immunoSEQ multiplex PCR; TCRdb holds only in-frame clones, not every one. The table lists roughly 28,000 clones, 75% to 90% of them singletons. The material sequenced was peripheral blood, taken before any cancer treatment. The origin of the receptors is a woman between 35 and 70 years old with stage I lung adenocarcinoma.

This chain joins TRBV5-1 and TRBJ2-3; 9 bases line up with TRBD2. The germline V gene has CDR1 SGHRS and CDR2 YFSETQ. J gave up 4 bases and V 1 base, and 7 bases lay outside the gene matches. The CDR3 has 16 residues. CDR3 nucleotides: TGCGCCAGCAGCTTGTTGCCCGGGACTAGCCCAGATACGCAGTATTTT. This sequence encodes CASSLLPGTSPDTQYF.

V is TRBV27 and J is TRBJ2-5; a weak D match, TRBD2 (6 bases). The CDR3 length is 14 residues. The V end lost 3 bases, the J end lost 7 bases, and 15 bases lay between the germline ends. Looked up from germline, CDR1 is MNHEY and CDR2 is SMNVEV (reference sequence). The CDR3 nucleotides read TGTGCCAGCAGTTTTGTGGGGGACGGGGGGACCCAGTACTTC. This gives the protein CASSFVGDGGTQYF.

This clone appeared once. The chain links TRBV7-8 to TRBJ1-6; 7 positions match TRBD1. The CDR3 is made up of 15 amino acids. V was pared by 1 base and J by 7 bases, with 4 bases of the junction left unmatched. The germline gives CDR1 SGHVS, CDR2 FQNEAQ. The CDR3 reads CASSLVGQVNSPLHF. DNA of the CDR3: TGTGCCAGCAGCTTAGTAGGACAGGTCAATTCACCCCTCCACTTT.

The chain uses TRBV7-2 and TRBJ2-7; a possible D gene is TRBD1 (6 bases). CDR3 size: 17 residues. Germline V gene lookup returns CDR1 SGHTA and CDR2 FQGNSA. Trimming removed 2 bases at V and 2 bases at J, with 19 bases between. The CDR3 spells CASSLSATGQPPYEQYF. For the CDR3, the DNA is TGTGCCAGCAGCTTATCCGCGACCGGACAGCCTCCCTACGAGCAGTACTTC.

The rearrangement joins TRBV5-1 to TRBJ2-3; D not resolved. This CDR3 spans 15 amino acids. CDR1 and CDR2 from the germline V gene are SGHRS and YFSETQ. Trimming removed 0 bases at V and 0 bases at J, with 8 bases between. This chain's CDR3 is CASSLVAGSTDTQYF. As DNA, the CDR3 is TGCGCCAGCAGCTTGGTGGCAGGAAGCACAGATACGCAGTATTTT.

This sequence joins TRBV6-6 and TRBJ2-5; D is unresolved. Germline values: CDR1 MNHNY, CDR2 SVGAGI (reference sequence). This CDR3 comprises 11 residues. The germline V and J ends were trimmed by 7 bases and 7 bases, with 10 bases remaining between them. The CDR3 sequence is CASKDFATQYF. CDR3 bases: TGTGCCAGCAAGGATTTCGCGACCCAGTACTTC.